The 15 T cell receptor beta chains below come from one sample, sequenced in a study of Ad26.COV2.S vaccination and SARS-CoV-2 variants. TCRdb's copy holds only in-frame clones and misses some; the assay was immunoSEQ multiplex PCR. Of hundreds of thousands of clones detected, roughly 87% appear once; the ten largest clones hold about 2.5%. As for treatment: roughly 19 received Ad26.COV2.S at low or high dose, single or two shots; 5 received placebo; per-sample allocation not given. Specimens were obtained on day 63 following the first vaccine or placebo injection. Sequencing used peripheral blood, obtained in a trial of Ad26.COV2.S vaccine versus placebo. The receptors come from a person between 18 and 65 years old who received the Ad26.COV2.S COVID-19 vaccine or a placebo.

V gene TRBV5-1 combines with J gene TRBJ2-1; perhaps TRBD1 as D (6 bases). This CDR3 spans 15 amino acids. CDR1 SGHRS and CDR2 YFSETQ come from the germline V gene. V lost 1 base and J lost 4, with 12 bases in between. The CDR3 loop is CASSLSHTGYNEQFF. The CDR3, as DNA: TGCGCCAGCAGCTTGAGTCACACAGGGTACAATGAGCAGTTCTTC.

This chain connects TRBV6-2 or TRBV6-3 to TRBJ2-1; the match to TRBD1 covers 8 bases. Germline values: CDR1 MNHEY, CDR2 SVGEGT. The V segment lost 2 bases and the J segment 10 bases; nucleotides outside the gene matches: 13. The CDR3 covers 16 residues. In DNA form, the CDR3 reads TGTGCCAGCAGTTACCATCCGGGACAGGCTCCACGAGAGCAGTTCTTC. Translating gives CASSYHPGQAPREQFF.

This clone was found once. CDR3 nucleotides: TGTGCCAGCAGTTTGGTCCAGCGCTATGGCTACACCTTC. As protein: CASSLVQRYGYTF. The chain links TRBV12-3 or TRBV12-4 to TRBJ1-2; D is uncertain. This CDR3 has 13 residues. V lost 3 bases and J 4 bases, leaving 9 bases between the germline ends.

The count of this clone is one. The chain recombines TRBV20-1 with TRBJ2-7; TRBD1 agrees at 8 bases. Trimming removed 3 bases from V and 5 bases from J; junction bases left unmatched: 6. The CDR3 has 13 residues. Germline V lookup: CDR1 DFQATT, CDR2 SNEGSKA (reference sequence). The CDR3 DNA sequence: TGCAGTGCTAGTATGGACAGGGAACACGAGCAGTACGTC. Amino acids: CSASMDREHEQYV.

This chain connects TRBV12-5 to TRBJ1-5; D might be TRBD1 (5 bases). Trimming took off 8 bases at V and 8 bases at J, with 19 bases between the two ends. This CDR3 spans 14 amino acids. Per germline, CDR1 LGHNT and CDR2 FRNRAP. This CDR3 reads CASSSGGNGEPQHF. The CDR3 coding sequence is TGTGCTAGTTCAAGTGGGGGGAATGGGGAGCCCCAGCATTTT.

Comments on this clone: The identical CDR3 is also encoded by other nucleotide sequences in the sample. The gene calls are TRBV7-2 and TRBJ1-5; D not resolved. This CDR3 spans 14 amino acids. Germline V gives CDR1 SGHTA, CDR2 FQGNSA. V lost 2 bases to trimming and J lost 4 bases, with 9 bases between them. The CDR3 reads CASSLLGPNQPQHF. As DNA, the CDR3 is TGTGCCAGCAGCTTACTTGGTCCAAATCAGCCCCAGCATTTT.

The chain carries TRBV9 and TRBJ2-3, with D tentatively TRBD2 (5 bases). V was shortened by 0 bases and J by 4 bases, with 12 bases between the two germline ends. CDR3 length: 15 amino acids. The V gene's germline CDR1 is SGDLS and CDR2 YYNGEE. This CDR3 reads CASSVGAGRADTQYF. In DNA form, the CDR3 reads TGTGCCAGCAGCGTAGGGGCTGGGCGGGCAGATACGCAGTATTTT. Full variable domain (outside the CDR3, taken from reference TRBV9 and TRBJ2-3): DSGVTQTPKHLITATGQRVTLRCSPRSGDLSVYWYQQSLDQGLQFLIQYYNGEERAKGNILERFSAQQFPDLHSELNLSSLELGDSALYFCASSVGAGRADTQYFGPGTRLTVL.

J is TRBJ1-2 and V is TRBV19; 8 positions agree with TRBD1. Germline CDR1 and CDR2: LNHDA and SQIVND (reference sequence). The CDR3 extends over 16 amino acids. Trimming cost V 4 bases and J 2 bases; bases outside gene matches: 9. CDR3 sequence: CASSTLGTGRNYGYTF. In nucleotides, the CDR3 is TGTGCCAGTAGTACCCTAGGGACAGGACGAAACTATGGCTACACCTTC.

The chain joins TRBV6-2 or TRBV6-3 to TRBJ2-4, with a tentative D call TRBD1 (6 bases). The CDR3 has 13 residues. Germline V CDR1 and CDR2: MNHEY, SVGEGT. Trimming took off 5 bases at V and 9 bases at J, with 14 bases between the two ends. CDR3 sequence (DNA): TGTGCCAGCAGTATAACAGGGAAGGGCATTCAGTACTTC. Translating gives CASSITGKGIQYF.

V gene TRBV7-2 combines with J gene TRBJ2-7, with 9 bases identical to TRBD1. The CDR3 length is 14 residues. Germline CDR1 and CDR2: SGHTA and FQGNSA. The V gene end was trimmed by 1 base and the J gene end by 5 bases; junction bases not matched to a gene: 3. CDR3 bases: TGTGCCAGCAGCTTAGGGACAGGGGACCACGAGCAGTACGTC. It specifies CASSLGTGDHEQYV.

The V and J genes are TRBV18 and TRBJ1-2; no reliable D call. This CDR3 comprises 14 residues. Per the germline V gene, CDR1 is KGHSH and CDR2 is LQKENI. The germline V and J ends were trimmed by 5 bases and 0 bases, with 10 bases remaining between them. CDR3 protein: CASSSQMTNYGYTF. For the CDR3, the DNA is TGTGCCAGCTCATCTCAGATGACTAACTATGGCTACACCTTC.

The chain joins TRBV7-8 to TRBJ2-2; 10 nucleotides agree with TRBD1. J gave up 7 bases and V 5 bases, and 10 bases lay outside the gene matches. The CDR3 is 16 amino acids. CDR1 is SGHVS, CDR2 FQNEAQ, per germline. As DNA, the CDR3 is TGTGCCAGCAGCCAGTCCGGGACAGGGGCGTACGGGGAGCTGTTTTTT. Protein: CASSQSGTGAYGELFF.

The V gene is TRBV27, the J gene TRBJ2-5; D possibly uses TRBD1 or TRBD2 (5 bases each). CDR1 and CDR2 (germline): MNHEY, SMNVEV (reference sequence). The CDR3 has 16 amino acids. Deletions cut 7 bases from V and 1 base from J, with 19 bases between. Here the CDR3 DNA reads TGTGCCAGCATAGGACGAAATCAGGGAGTCCAAGAGACCCAGTACTTC. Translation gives CASIGRNQGVQETQYF.

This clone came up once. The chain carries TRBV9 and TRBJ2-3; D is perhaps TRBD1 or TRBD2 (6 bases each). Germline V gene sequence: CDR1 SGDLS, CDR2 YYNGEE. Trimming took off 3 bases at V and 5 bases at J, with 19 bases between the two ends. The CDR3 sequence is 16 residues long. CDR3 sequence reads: CASSARDFWGQDTQYF. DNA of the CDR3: TGTGCCAGCAGCGCCAGGGACTTTTGGGGGCAAGATACGCAGTATTTT.

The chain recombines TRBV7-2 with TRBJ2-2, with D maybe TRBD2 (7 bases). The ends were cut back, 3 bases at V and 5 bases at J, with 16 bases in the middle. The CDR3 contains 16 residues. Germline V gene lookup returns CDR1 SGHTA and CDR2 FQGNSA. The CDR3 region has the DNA TGTGCCAGCAGCTTCTTCGGACTAGGGGGGACCGGGGAGCTGTTTTTT. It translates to CASSFFGLGGTGELFF.